The present T cell receptor beta chain was sequenced within a study of cytomegalovirus exposure and HLA in healthy donors. Study-level points and caveats: The study designated 160 or so TCR beta chains cytomegalovirus-associated.

Use of 60 Vbeta and 13 Jbeta primers characterized the PCR. Libraries were prepared by immunoSEQ multiplex PCR; TCRdb keeps only in-frame clonotypes and omits some of them. In the table there are 150,000 or so clones, about 80% of which are singletons. A note on this clone: Its antigen is not identified.

Specimen: PBMCs. This sequence was found in a middle-aged woman in good health and CMV-seronegative.

For the CDR3, the DNA is TGTGCCAGCAGCTTAGATTCCAGTCCCTTGAACACTGAAGCTTTCTTT. Translating gives CASSLDSSPLNTEAFF. The chain combines TRBV7-2 with TRBJ1-1; D not certain. This CDR3 is 16 amino acids long. The germline V gene encodes CDR1 SGHTA and CDR2 FQGNSA. V lost 1 base, J lost 0 bases, and 12 bases lay in between.